This paragraph reports one TCR beta chain. Germline trimming cut 4 bases from V and 5 bases from J; bases unmatched to any gene: 9. The CDR3 totals 15 residues. Germline V gives CDR1 SGHRS, CDR2 YFSETQ. Sequencing used immunoSEQ multiplex PCR; TCRdb keeps in-frame clones, though not all of them. The repertoire holds 450,000 to 650,000 clones, with 75% to 80% as singletons. This entry comes from a study of shared T cell receptors in the human thymus. This sample was also put to use in a study of human thymus T cells. Per that paper: Resections obtained during corrective heart surgery supplied the thymus tissue. Related studies noted strongly shared thymic repertoires across unrelated people.

The sequence was obtained from a boy less than two years old with a congenital heart defect. The rearrangement links TRBV5-1 to TRBJ2-5; 9 positions match TRBD1. The sequenced sample was thymocytes. CDR3 protein: CASSLVQGAEETQYF. CDR3 bases: TGCGCCAGCAGCCTAGTACAGGGGGCGGAGGAGACCCAGTACTTC.